This T cell receptor beta chain came from a study of blood T cell repertoires in COVID-19. Study information: Acute and convalescent COVID-19 specimens originated in the United States, Italy and Spain.

V was cut by 2 bases and J by 6 bases, with 14 bases left in between. Germline assignment: CDR1 SEHNR and CDR2 FQNEAQ (reference sequence). CDR3 length equals 15 residues. Recruitment covered roughly 24 US areas and drew participants whose ages spanned roughly 18 to 90 years. Among Cohort 3 donors, those recovered had two negative PCRs, clearance, or symptom resolution. The method was immunoSEQ multiplex PCR; TCRdb's version includes in-frame clones alone and lacks a portion of them. Of approximately 280,000 clones detected, approximately 88% appear once; the ten largest clones hold 6%. The sequenced sample consisted of PBMCs or T cells enriched from blood (not recorded which). This receptor was identified in a woman aged 40 to 49 who had recovered from COVID-19. V and J are TRBV7-9 and TRBJ2-1; D uncertain. CDR3 protein: CASSLIQDPSNEQFF. In DNA form, the CDR3 reads TGTGCCAGCAGCTTAATCCAAGACCCTAGCAATGAGCAGTTCTTC.